This T cell receptor (beta chain) was profiled in a study of T-cell reconstitution after alpha-beta-depleted transplantation in children. Turning to this clonotype: Its antigen is undetermined.

Study-wide findings and caveats: T-cell counts and diversity at one year post-transplant came mainly from newly produced T cells.

For TCRbeta, the library was prepared with unique molecular identifiers. Using its own MiXCR run on the PCR reads, TCRdb lists one record per CDR3 protein. The sample shows 550,000 to 600,000 distinct CDR3 sequences, roughly 23% of them seen only once. The CDR3 runs to 16 residues. CDR1 is SNHLY, CDR2 FYNNEI, per germline. Trimming removed 4 bases from V and 5 bases from J, with 17 bases in between. This specimen was PBMCs, mostly from graft donor cells, taken 360 days after TCRalphabeta/CD19-depleted stem cell transplant. The rearrangement uses TRBV2 and TRBJ2-2; tentative D call: TRBD2 (6 bases). The source of this sequence is a boy in the first two years of life who had a stem cell transplant for acute myeloid leukemia, so the T cells may come from the graft donor. DNA for the CDR3: TGTGCCAGCAGTGGGGCGGGGATCACTTATACCGGGGAGCTGTTTTTT. Translated, it gives CASSGAGITYTGELFF.